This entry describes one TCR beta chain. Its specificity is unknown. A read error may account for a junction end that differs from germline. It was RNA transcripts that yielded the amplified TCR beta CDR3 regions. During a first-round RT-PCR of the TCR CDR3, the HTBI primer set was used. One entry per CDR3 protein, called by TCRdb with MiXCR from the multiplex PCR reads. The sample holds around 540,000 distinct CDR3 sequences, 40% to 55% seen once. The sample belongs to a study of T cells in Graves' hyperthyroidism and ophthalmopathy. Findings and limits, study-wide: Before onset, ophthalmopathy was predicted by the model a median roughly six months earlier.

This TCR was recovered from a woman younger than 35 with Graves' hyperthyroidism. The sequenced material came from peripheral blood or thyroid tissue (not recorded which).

DNA of the CDR3: TGCGCCAGCAGCCAAGGCCCGGACTCCGGAAAGCAGTACTTC. Its translation is CASSQGPDSGKQYF. This chain uses TRBV11-3 with TRBJ2-7; a possible D gene is TRBD2 (5 bases). The CDR3 loop spans 14 amino acids. The germline CDR1 and CDR2 sequences are SGHNT and YENEEA.